This T cell receptor (beta chain) is from a study of T cells in Graves' hyperthyroidism and ophthalmopathy. General study findings and limits: Blood samples included most of the expanded thyroid clonotypes exceeding 0.001. Using 13 V-J features, a model discriminated ophthalmopathy from stable hyperthyroidism.

This CDR3 contains 15 residues. The V and J ends lost 6 bases and 2 bases respectively, with 17 bases between them. Germline V gene data show CDR1 as SGHAT and CDR2 as FQNNGV. From RNA transcripts, TCR beta CDR3 regions were amplified. The TCR CDR3 first-round RT-PCR relied on the HTBI primer set. TCRdb independently ran MiXCR on the multiplex PCR reads; one entry per CDR3 protein. The repertoire includes 550,000 to 600,000 distinct CDR3 sequences, 46% of them detected once, and roughly 19% sits in the top ten. This clonotype was observed at least ten times. Its antigen is still unknown. On the basis of clinical symptoms, serum thyroxine and TRAb, thyroid ultrasound and orbital computed tomography, diagnoses were made.

The source material was peripheral blood or thyroid tissue (not recorded which). This chain joins TRBV11-2 and TRBJ2-7; possibly TRBD1 for D (5 bases). The clonotype comes from an adult woman with Graves' disease, either hyperthyroidism or ophthalmopathy (not recorded which). The CDR3 sequence is CASRPQGASPYEQYF. The CDR3 region has the DNA TGTGCCAGCAGACCTCAGGGTGCGTCCCCCTACGAGCAGTACTTC.